This entry concerns a single T cell receptor (beta chain). No antigen is known for it. Per-nucleotide qualities are absent, and no much larger clonotype sits a single base away. The immunoSEQ Assay, a bias-controlled multiplex PCR, was used to amplify TCRbeta CDR3 regions from genomic DNA. Per the original workflow: Within the assay, amplification of reference gene primers was used to estimate how many nucleated cells each sample contained. To quantify the absolute abundance of each unique TCRbeta CDR3 rearrangement, sequence reads were collapsed and filtered. For each sample, productive Simpson clonality was calculated as the square root of Simpson's diversity index across productive rearrangements. TCRdb stores this immuneACCESS table with in-frame sequences only. Part of the clones is absent; in the studies checked, under half of the shortfall reflects unresolved V genes, and no reason is known for the rest. V, J and clone size reflect that table, while D and trimming were determined from the DNA. The table for this sample lists around 180,000 clones; more than 75% of them were counted only once. Jointly, the top ten make up about a sixth of the sample.

These data are taken from a study of blood T cell repertoires in COVID-19 (TCRdb year 2020). The study in broad terms: The collaborator samples originated in the United States, Italy and Spain and spanned the acute and convalescent phases of COVID-19. The material from the prospective study consisted of cDNA or gDNA derived from T cells, B-cell-depleted T cells, or PBMCs. The dataset comprised deeply sampled blood TCRbeta repertoires from subjects exposed to, actively infected with, or recovered from COVID-19. The repertoires were made available in a free public database intended to serve as a resource for research on the immune response to SARS-CoV-2. The samples were drawn from the first 160 participants of the ongoing ImmuneRACE study and from 1,254 subjects provided by 6 global collaborators. The sample metadata nearly always contained a de-identified subject ID, COVID-19 status, age in years and sex. Where available, HLA class I and class II types were taken from metadata supplied by the sample provider and were not determined by assay-based typing.

Overall study results and their limits: How much clinical and demographic metadata was included differed by source and by participant, and the metadata was provided uncurated.

Participants in the prospective study were enrolled through a virtual design, were aged about 18 to 90 years, and lived in roughly 24 United States geographic areas. Cohort assignment in the prospective study relied on participant-reported clinical history from a screening survey and a study questionnaire. In the prospective study, mobile phlebotomists collected whole blood, serum and a nasopharyngeal or oropharyngeal swab from each participant. Prospective study participants could optionally give additional blood draws and questionnaires over an approximately two-month period. Before DNA extraction, prospective study blood samples were shipped either frozen or at room temperature. The origin of this receptor is a woman aged 50 to 60 with acute COVID-19. Sequenced: PBMCs or T cells enriched from blood (not recorded which).

The DNA is TGCGCCAGCAGTCGCGGGGGGGCCGTGGAGACCCAGTACTTC. Its product reads: CASSRGGAVETQYF. The chain couples TRBV5-1 to TRBJ2-5, and 9 bases in between align with TRBD2. Measured from the cysteine to the phenylalanine, the CDR3 is 14 residues long. The CDR3 DNA has 42 bases and is translated from base 1. After removal of 5 bases from V and 5 bases from J, the junction retains 7 bases not matched to a gene. Taken from the germline V gene, the CDR1 and CDR2 loops are SGHRS and YFSETQ.